This T cell receptor beta chain comes out of a study of blood T cell repertoires in COVID-19. V was clipped by 2 bases and J by 0 bases, with 8 bases between them. The germline CDR1 and CDR2 sequences are SGHAT and FQDESV (reference sequence). This CDR3 region has 15 residues. This table comes from immunoSEQ multiplex PCR, and its TCRdb copy is limited to in-frame clones, with some not included. The sample has some 300,000 clones, around 89% seen once; the top ten hold just under 6.5%. The specimen was peripheral blood. The clonotype originates from a woman between 50 and 59 years old with COVID-19, enrolled during active disease. The chain uses TRBV11-1 and TRBJ1-3; D is undetermined. CDR3 DNA: TGTGCCAGCAGCTTACACGGGGACTCTGGAAACACCATATATTTT. Translation: CASSLHGDSGNTIYF.